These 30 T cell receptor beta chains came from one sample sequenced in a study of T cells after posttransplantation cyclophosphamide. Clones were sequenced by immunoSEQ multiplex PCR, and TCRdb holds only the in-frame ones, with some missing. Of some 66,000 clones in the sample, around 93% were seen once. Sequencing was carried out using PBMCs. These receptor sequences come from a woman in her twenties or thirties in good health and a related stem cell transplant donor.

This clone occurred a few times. CDR3 bases: TGTGCCAGCAGTTACGTGAGAGGCGAAAAACTGTTTTTT. As protein: CASSYVRGEKLFF. This chain joins TRBV6-5 and TRBJ1-4; D unresolved. Germline assignment: CDR1 MNHEY and CDR2 SVGAGI. The CDR3 spans 13 residues. The V end lost 2 bases, the J end lost 8 bases, and 9 bases lay between the germline ends.

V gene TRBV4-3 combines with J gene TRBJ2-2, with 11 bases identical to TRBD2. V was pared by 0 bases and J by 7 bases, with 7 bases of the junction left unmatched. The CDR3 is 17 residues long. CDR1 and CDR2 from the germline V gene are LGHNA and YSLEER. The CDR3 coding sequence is TGCGCCAGCAGCCAAGAAGATAGCGGGGGGGCAGGCGGGGAGCTGTTTTTT. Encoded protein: CASSQEDSGGAGGELFF.

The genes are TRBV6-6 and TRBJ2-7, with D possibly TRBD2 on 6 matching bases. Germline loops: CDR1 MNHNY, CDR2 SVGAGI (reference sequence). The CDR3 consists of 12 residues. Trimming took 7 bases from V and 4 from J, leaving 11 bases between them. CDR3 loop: CASTLEGYEQYF. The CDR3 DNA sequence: TGTGCCAGCACCCTGGAGGGGTACGAGCAGTACTTC.

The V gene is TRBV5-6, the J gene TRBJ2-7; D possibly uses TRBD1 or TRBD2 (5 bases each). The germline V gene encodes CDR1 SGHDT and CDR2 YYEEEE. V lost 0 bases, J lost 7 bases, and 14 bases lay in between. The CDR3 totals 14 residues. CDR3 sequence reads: CASSLVGTLGEQYF. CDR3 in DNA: TGTGCCAGCAGCTTGGTGGGGACGCTCGGAGAGCAGTACTTC.

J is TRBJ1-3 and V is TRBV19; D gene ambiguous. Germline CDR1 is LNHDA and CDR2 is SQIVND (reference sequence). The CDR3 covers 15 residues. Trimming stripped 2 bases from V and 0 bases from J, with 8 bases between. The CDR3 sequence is CASSIMALSGNTIYF. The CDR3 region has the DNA TGTGCCAGTAGTATAATGGCCCTCTCTGGAAACACCATATATTTT.

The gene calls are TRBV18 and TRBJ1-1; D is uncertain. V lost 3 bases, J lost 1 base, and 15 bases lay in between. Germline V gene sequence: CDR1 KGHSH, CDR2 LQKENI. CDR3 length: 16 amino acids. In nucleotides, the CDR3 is TGTGCCAGCTCACCCCGCAGACTCTCGGGGAACACTGAAGCTTTCTTT. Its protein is CASSPRRLSGNTEAFF.

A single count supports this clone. In DNA, the CDR3 is TGTGCCAGCACCCAGATGTTCTCTGGGGCCAACGTCCTGACTTTC. Translated: CASTQMFSGANVLTF. This chain links TRBV6-1 with TRBJ2-6; no clear D. With 7 bases removed from V and 0 bases from J, the gap between germline ends came to 10 bases. Germline loops: CDR1 MNHNS, CDR2 SASEGT. The CDR3 runs to 15 residues.

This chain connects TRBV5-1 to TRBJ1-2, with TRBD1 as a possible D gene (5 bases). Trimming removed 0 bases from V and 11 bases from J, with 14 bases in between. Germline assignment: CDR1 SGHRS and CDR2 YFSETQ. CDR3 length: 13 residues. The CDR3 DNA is TGCGCCAGCAGCTTGGATCAGGGTTGGATTTACACCTTC. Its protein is CASSLDQGWIYTF.

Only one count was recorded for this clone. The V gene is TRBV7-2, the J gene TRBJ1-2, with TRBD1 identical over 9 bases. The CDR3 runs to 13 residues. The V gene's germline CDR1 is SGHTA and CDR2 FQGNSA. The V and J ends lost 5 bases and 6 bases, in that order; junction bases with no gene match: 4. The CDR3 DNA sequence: TGTGCCAGCAGCCCGGGACAGGGTAATGGCTACACCTTC. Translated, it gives CASSPGQGNGYTF.

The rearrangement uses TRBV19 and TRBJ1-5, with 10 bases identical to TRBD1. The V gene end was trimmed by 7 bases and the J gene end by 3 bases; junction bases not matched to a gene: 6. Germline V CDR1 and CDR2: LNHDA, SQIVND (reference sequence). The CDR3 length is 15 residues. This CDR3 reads CASKEDRGNNQPQHF. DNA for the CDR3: TGTGCCAGTAAAGAGGACAGGGGGAACAATCAGCCCCAGCATTTT. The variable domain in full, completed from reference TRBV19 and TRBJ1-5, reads DGGITQSPKYLFRKEGQNVTLSCEQNLNHDAMYWYRQDPGQGLRLIYYSQIVNDFQKGDIAEGYSVSREKKESFPLTVTSAQKNPTAFYLCASKEDRGNNQPQHFGDGTRLSIL.

The CDR3 region is CASSLSTGELFF. CDR3 coding DNA: TGTGCCAGCAGCTTATCCACCGGGGAGCTGTTTTTT. The chain joins TRBV7-9 to TRBJ2-2; D call uncertain. The CDR3 runs to 12 residues. Germline loops: CDR1 SEHNR, CDR2 FQNEAQ (reference sequence). V lost 2 bases and J 4 bases, leaving 2 bases between the germline ends.

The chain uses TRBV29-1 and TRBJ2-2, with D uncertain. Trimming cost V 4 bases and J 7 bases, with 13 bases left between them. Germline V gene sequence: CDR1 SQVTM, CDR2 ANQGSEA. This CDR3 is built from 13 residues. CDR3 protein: CSVVTLFGGELFF. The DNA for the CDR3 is TGCAGCGTTGTCACACTTTTCGGCGGGGAGCTGTTTTTT.

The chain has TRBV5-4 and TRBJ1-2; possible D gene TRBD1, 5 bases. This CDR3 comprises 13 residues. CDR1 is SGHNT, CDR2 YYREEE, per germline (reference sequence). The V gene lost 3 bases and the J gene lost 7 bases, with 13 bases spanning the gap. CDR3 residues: CASSSGLGGGYTF. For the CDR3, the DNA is TGTGCCAGCAGCTCAGGACTCGGGGGTGGCTACACCTTC.

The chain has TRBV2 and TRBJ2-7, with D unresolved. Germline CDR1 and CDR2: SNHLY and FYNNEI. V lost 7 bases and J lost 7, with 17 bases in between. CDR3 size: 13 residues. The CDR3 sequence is CASKNVRTEEQYF. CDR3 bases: TGTGCCAGCAAAAATGTCCGGACGGAAGAGCAGTACTTC.

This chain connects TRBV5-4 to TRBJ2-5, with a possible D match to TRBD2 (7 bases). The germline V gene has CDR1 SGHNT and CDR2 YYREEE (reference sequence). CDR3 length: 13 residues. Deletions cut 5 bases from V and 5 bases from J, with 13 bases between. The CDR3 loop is CASRLQGGETQYF. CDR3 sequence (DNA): TGTGCCAGCAGGCTACAGGGAGGGGAGACCCAGTACTTC.

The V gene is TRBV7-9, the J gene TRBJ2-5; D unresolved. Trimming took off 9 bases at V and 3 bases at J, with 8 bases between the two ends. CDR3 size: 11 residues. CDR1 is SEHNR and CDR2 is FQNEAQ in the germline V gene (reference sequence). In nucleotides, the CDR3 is TGTGCCAGTGAGGAAGAAGAGACCCAGTACTTC. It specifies CASEEEETQYF.

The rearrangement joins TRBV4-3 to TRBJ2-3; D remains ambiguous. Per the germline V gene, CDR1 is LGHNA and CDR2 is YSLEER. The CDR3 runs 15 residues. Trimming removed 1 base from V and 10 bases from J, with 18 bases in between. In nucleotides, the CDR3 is TGCGCCAGCAGCCAAGTCGATTTCCCCTCTGGGCCGCAGTATTTT. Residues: CASSQVDFPSGPQYF.

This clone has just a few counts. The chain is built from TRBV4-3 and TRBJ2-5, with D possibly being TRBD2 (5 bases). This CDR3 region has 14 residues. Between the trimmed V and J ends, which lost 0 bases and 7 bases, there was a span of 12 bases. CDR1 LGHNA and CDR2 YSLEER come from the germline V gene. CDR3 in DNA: TGCGCCAGCAGCCAAGATACCGGGGTTGCGACCCAGTACTTC. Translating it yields CASSQDTGVATQYF.

The CDR3 nucleotides are TGTGCCAGCGGCAGTGGCAATCAGCCCCAGCATTTT. Protein sequence: CASGSGNQPQHF. The chain recombines TRBV6-5 with TRBJ1-5; unclear D gene. The germline V gene has CDR1 MNHEY and CDR2 SVGAGI. CDR3 length: 12 amino acids. Trimming took off 8 bases at V and 2 bases at J, with 7 bases between the two ends.

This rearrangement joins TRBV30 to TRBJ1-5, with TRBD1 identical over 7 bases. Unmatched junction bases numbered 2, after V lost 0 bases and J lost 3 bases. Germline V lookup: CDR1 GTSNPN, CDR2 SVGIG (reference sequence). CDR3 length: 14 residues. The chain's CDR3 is CAWSVQGNNQPQHF. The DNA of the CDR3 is TGTGCCTGGAGTGTACAGGGGAACAATCAGCCCCAGCATTTT.

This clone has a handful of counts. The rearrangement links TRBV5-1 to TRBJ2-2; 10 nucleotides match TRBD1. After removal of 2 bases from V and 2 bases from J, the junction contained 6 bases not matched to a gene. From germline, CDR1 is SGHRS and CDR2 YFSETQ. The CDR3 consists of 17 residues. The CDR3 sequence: CASSFGGTGANTGELFF. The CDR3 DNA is TGCGCCAGCAGCTTCGGCGGGACAGGGGCAAACACCGGGGAGCTGTTTTTT.

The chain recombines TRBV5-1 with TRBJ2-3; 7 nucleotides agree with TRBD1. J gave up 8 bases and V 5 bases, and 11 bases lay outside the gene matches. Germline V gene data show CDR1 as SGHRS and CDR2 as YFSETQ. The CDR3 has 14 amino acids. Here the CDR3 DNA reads TGCGCCAGCAGACCGGGACAGTCGGGAAGTACGCAGTATTTT. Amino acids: CASRPGQSGSTQYF.

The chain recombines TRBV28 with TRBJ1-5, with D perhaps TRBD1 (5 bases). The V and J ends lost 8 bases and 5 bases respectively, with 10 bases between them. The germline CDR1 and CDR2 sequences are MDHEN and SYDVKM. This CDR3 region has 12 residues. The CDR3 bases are TGTGCCAGCTTCGGGGGGGATCAGCCCCAGCATTTT. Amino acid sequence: CASFGGDQPQHF.

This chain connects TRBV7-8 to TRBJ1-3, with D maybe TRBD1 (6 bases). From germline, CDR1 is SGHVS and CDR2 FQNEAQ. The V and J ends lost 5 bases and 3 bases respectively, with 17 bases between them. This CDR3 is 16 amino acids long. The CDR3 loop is CASSTYGRGDGNTIYF. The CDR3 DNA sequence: TGTGCCAGCAGCACATATGGCAGGGGCGATGGAAACACCATATATTTT. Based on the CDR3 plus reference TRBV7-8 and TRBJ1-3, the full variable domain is GAGVSQSPRYKVAKRGQDVALRCDPISGHVSLFWYQQALGQGPEFLTYFQNEAQLDKSGLPSDRFFAERPEGSVSTLKIQRTQQEDSAVYLCASSTYGRGDGNTIYFGEGSWLTVV.

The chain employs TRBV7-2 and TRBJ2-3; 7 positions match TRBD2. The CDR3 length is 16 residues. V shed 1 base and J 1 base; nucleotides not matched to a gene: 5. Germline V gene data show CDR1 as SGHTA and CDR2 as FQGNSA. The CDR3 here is CASSLVSAGGTDTQYF. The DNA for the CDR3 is TGTGCCAGCAGCTTAGTATCCGCGGGGGGCACAGATACGCAGTATTTT.

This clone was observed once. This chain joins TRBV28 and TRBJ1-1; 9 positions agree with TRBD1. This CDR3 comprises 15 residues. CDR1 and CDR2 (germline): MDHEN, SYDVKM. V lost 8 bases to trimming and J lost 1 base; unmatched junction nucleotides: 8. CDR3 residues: CASSGTGIGNTEAFF. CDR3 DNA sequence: TGTGCCAGCTCCGGGACAGGGATCGGGAACACTGAAGCTTTCTTT.

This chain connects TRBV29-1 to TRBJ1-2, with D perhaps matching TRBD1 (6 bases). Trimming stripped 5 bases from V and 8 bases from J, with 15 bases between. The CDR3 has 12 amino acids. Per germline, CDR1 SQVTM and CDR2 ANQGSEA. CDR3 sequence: CSVTGWGAGYTF. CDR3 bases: TGCAGCGTTACCGGTTGGGGGGCAGGCTACACCTTC.

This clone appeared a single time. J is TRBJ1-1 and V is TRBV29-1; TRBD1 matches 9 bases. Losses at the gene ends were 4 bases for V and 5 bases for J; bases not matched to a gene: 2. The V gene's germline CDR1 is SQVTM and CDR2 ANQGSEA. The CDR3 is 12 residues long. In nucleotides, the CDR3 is TGCAGCGTTGGGGACAGGGTGACTGAAGCTTTCTTT. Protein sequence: CSVGDRVTEAFF.

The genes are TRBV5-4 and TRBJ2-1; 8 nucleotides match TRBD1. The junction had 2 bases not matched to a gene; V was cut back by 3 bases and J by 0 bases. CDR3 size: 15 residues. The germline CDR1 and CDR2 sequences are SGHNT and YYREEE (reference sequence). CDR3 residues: CASSYDRGSYNEQFF. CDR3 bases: TGTGCCAGCAGCTACGACAGGGGCTCCTACAATGAGCAGTTCTTC.

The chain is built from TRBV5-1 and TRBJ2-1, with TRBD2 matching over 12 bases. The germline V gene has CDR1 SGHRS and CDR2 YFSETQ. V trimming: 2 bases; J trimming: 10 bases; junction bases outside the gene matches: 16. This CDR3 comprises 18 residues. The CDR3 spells CASSFEGLGTSGLGEQFF. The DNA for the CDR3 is TGCGCCAGCAGCTTTGAGGGGTTGGGGACTAGCGGGCTCGGGGAGCAGTTCTTC.